This TCR beta chain was identified in a study of blood T cell repertoires in COVID-19. Repertoires were generated with immunoSEQ multiplex PCR, while TCRdb's copy carries only in-frame clones and drops some. The table includes roughly 200,000 clones, about 85% detected once. CDR3 length: 14 amino acids. With 3 bases removed from V and 6 bases from J, the gap between germline ends came to 14 bases. Per the germline V gene, CDR1 is MNHNS and CDR2 is SASEGT. J is TRBJ2-5 and V is TRBV6-1; D may be TRBD1 (5 bases). The receptor comes from a woman at least 80 years old with acute or convalescent COVID-19. The specimen was peripheral blood. CDR3 in amino acids: CASSDPDRGQTQYF. The DNA for the CDR3 is TGTGCCAGCAGTGACCCTGACAGAGGTCAGACCCAGTACTTC.